The present T cell receptor beta chain was sequenced within a study of blood T cells in healthy people across ages. Germline-derived CDR1 and CDR2 are LNHNV and YYDKDF (reference sequence). This CDR3 spans 21 amino acids. The use of a sample-barcoded 5' primer and a J-beta primer mix characterized a second PCR of about 6 to 12 cycles. TCRdb reprocessed the 5' RACE reads via MiXCR and lists one record per CDR3 protein. The top ten clones hold 23% of a sample with around 2 million distinct CDR3 sequences, 39% of them seen once. About this clonotype: Mismatch with germline at one junction end may stem from a read error.

The chain employs TRBV15 and TRBJ2-1; 11 bases map to TRBD2. The sequence was obtained from a human donor in good health. Sequenced: blood. CDR3 region: CVTSRDYGTSGPPGSYNEQFF. CDR3 in DNA: TGTGTCACCAGCAGAGACTATGGGACTAGCGGTCCACCTGGCTCCTACAATGAGCAGTTCTTC.